Sequencing of this T cell receptor (beta chain) was carried out in a study of shared clonotypes between healthy human individuals. Broader study findings: Genetic and exposure-history diversity was limited by the small donor number. Sequencing depth was expected to affect clonotype sharing among donors. Rarefaction analysis demonstrated incomplete sorted-subset sequencing notwithstanding large depth.

Trimming left V 4 bases short and J 2 bases short, with 17 bases between. The CDR3 has 15 amino acids. Germline V gene lookup returns CDR1 GTSNPN and CDR2 SVGIG (reference sequence). Genomic DNA of every subset was divided equally among multiple immunoSEQ plates. Clones were sequenced by immunoSEQ multiplex PCR, and TCRdb holds only the in-frame ones, with some missing. This table holds 2.5 million or so clones, more than 80% found once. Worth noting for this clone: Its antigen is as yet unknown.

This TCR was sampled from a man aged 18 to 30 in good health. Sequenced sample: naive CD4+ T cells sorted from blood. Described subset: CD45RA+ positively selected. The V call is TRBV30, the J call TRBJ2-5; D is perhaps TRBD1 (6 bases). CDR3 loop: CAWTPPNRVQETQYF. The DNA for the CDR3 is TGTGCCTGGACACCACCTAACAGGGTACAAGAGACCCAGTACTTC.